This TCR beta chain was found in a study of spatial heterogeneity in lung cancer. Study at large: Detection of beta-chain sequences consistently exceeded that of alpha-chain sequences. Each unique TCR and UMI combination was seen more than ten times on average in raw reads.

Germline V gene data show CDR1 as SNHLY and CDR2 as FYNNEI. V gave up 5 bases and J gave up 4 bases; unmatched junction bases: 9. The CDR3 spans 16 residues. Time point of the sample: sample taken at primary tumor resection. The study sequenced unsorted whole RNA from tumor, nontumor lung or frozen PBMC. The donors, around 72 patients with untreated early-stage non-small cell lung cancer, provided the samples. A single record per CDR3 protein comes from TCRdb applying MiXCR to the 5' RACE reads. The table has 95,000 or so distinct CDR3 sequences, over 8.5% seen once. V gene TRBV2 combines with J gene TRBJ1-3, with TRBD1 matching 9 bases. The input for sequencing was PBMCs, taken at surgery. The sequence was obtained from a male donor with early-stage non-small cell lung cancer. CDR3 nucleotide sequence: TGTGCCAGCAGTCCGGGACAGGGCCCCGGGGGAAACACCATATATTTT. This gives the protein CASSPGQGPGGNTIYF.